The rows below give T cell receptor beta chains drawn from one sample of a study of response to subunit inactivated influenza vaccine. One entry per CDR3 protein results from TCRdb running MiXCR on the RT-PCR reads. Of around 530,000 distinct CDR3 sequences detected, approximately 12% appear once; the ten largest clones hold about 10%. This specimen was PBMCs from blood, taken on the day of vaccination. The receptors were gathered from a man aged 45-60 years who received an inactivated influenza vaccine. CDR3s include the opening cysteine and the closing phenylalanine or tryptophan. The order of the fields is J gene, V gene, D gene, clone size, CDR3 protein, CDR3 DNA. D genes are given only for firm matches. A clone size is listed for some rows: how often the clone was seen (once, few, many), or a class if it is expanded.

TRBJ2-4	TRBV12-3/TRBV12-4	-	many	CASSTDGVFQYF	TGTGCCAGCAGTACGGACGGGGTCTTTCAGTACTTC
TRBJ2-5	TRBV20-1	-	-	CSASPQRRIQETQYF	TGCAGTGCTAGTCCGCAGCGAAGAATACAAGAGACCCAGTACTTC
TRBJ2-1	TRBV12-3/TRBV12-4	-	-	CASTRKGSGPNEQFF	TGTGCCAGCACCCGCAAGGGCAGCGGACCCAATGAGCAGTTCTTC
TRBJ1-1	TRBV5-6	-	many	CASSLAGRTEAFF	TGTGCCAGCAGCTTGGCAGGGAGGACTGAAGCTTTCTTT
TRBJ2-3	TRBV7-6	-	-	CASSLPIQGGVTDTQYF	TGTGCCAGCAGCTTACCCATACAGGGAGGTGTCACAGATACGCAGTATTTT
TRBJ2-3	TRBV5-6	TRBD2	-	CASSPGTSRDTQYF	TGTGCCAGCAGCCCGGGGACTAGCAGAGATACGCAGTATTTT
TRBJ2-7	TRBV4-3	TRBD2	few	CASSQDKIAGFYEQYF	TGCGCCAGCAGCCAAGATAAAATAGCGGGGTTCTACGAGCAGTACTTC
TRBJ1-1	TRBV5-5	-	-	CASSTETWGTEAFF	TGTGCCAGCAGCACTGAGACCTGGGGCACTGAAGCTTTCTTT
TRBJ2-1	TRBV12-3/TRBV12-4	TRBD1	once	CASSTGTGKNNEQFF	TGTGCCAGCAGCACAGGGACAGGGAAGAACAATGAGCAGTTCTTC
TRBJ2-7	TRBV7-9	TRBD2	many	CASSPNLAGNSYEQYF	TGTGCCAGCAGCCCTAATCTAGCGGGAAACTCCTACGAGCAGTACTTC
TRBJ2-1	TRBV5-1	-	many	CASSLEMAPGGYNEQFF	TGCGCCAGCAGCTTGGAAATGGCGCCCGGGGGCTACAATGAGCAGTTCTTC
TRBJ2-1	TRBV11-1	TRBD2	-	CASSLLGPASGLYNEQFF	TGTGCCAGCAGCTTATTAGGTCCGGCTAGCGGGCTTTACAATGAGCAGTTCTTC
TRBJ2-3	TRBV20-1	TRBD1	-	CSARHTGTGRGDTQYF	TGCAGTGCTCGACATACCGGGACAGGTCGAGGGGATACGCAGTATTTT
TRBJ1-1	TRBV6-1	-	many	CASSVYRWNTEAFF	TGTGCCAGCAGTGTTTACAGGTGGAACACTGAAGCTTTCTTT
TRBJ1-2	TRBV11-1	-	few	CASSPYGSGLGQNYGYTF	TGTGCCAGCAGTCCCTACGGTTCCGGATTAGGACAAAACTATGGCTACACCTTC
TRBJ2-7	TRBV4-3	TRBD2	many	CASSQGLSGSGYEQYF	TGCGCCAGCAGCCAGGGCCTTAGCGGGAGCGGATACGAGCAGTACTTC
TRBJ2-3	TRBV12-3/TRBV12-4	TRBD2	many	CASSLTLAGPPDTQYF	TGTGCCAGCAGTTTAACATTAGCGGGGCCACCAGATACGCAGTATTTT
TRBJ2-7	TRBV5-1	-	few	CASSSRQGNEQYF	TGCGCCAGCAGCTCCCGGCAGGGAAACGAGCAGTACTTC
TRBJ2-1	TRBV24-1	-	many	CATSDLGGNYNEQFF	TGTGCCACCAGTGATTTAGGCGGCAACTACAATGAGCAGTTCTTC
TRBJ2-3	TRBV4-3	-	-	CASSQEYSTSDTQYF	TGCGCCAGCAGCCAAGAATACAGCACGTCAGATACGCAGTATTTT
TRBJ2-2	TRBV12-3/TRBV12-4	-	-	CASSPGASGRVTGELFF	TGTGCCAGCAGCCCTGGGGCAAGCGGGCGAGTCACCGGGGAGCTGTTTTTT
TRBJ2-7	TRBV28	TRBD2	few	CASSFMGLPYF	TGTGCCAGCAGTTTTATGGGACTACCCTACTTC
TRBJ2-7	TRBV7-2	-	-	CASSLGFSAIRLEQYF	TGTGCCAGCAGCTTAGGGTTTTCAGCGATTCGTCTTGAGCAGTACTTC
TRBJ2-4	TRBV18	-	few	CASSTGLASRNIQYF	TGTGCCAGCTCAACGGGGTTGGCTAGTCGAAACATTCAGTACTTC
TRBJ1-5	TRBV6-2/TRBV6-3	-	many	CASSFGVTGNQPQHF	TGTGCCAGCAGTTTTGGGGTAACAGGCAATCAGCCCCAGCATTTT
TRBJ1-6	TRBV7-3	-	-	CASSRMVNSPLHF	TGTGCCAGCTCTAGAATGGTAAACTCACCCCTCCACTTT
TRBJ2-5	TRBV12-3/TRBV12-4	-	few	CASTPRTVKETQYF	TGTGCCAGCACCCCGAGGACAGTCAAAGAGACCCAGTACTTC
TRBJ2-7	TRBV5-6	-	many	CASSDDPMSYEQYF	TGTGCCAGCAGCGACGATCCAATGAGTTACGAGCAGTACTTC
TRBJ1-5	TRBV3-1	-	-	CASSRTGSIQPQHF	TGTGCCAGCAGCCGCACAGGGTCGATTCAGCCCCAGCATTTT
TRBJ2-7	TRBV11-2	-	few	CASSQVGRGRSFSYEQYF	TGTGCCAGCAGCCAAGTAGGCAGGGGCCGGAGTTTCTCCTACGAGCAGTACTTC
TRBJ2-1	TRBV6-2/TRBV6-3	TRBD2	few	CASSRFSGRNEQFF	TGTGCCAGCAGTAGGTTTAGCGGGAGAAATGAGCAGTTCTTC
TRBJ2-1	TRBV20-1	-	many	CSAIKAGAPLITYNEQFF	TGCAGTGCTATTAAGGCAGGGGCCCCTTTGATTACCTACAATGAGCAGTTCTTC
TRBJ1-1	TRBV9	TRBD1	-	CASSVVWGTGAEAFF	TGTGCCAGCAGCGTAGTGTGGGGGACAGGCGCTGAAGCTTTCTTT
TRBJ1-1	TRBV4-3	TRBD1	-	CASSPNLIRGGEAFF	TGCGCCAGCAGCCCAAACCTAATCAGGGGGGGTGAAGCTTTCTTT